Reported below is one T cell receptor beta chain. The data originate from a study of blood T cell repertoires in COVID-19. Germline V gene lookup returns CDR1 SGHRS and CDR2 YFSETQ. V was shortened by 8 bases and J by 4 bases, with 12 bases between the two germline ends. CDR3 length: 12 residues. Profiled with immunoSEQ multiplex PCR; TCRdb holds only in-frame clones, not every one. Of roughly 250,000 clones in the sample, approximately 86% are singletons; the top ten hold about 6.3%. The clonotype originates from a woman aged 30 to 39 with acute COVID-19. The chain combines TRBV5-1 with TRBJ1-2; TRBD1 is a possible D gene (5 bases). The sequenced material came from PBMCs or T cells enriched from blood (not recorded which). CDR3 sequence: CASHQGLYGYTF. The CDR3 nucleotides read TGCGCCAGTCATCAGGGACTCTATGGCTACACCTTC.